Listed below are T cell receptor beta chains from one sample, sequenced in a study of chemoradiotherapy in HPV16-positive cancers. The data were produced by immunoSEQ multiplex PCR, yet TCRdb's version contains in-frame clones alone and is incomplete. Seen here are over 2,500 clones, 77% observed once, and the top ten hold roughly 13%. The specimen was obtained from a patient who underwent chemoradiotherapy. The source is a human donor with HPV-associated anogenital cancer. CDR3s include the opening cysteine and the closing phenylalanine or tryptophan. D genes are given only for firm matches. The size entry is marked missing in some rows and otherwise reads once, few, many or a size class.

V gene	clone size	J gene	D gene	CDR3 protein	CDR3 DNA
TRBV11-3	-	TRBJ2-2	-	CASSFLDPNTGELFF	TGTGCCAGCAGCTTTCTAGATCCCAACACCGGGGAGCTGTTTTTT
TRBV19	-	TRBJ2-7	-	CASSIDATGSYEQYF	TGTGCCAGTAGTATAGACGCGACAGGCTCCTACGAGCAGTACTTC
TRBV9	-	TRBJ1-5	-	CASSPSGGNQPQHF	TGTGCCAGCAGCCCTTCAGGGGGCAATCAGCCCCAGCATTTT
TRBV9	few	TRBJ2-2	-	CASSVWRAGELFF	TGTGCCAGCAGCGTATGGAGGGCCGGGGAGCTGTTTTTT
TRBV7-9	-	TRBJ1-6	TRBD1	CASSSYGQGSNSPLHF	TGTGCCAGCAGCTCCTACGGACAGGGAAGTAATTCACCCCTCCACTTT
TRBV5-1	few	TRBJ1-6	-	CASSVDGDSPLHF	TGCGCCAGCAGCGTGGACGGAGATTCACCCCTCCACTTT
TRBV25-1	few	TRBJ1-2	-	CASNSLGGGYTF	TGTGCCAGCAATAGCCTCGGGGGAGGCTACACCTTC
TRBV7-9	-	TRBJ1-2	-	CASSLEAGTYGYTF	TGTGCCAGCAGCTTAGAGGCAGGGACCTATGGCTACACCTTC
TRBV19	few	TRBJ1-5	-	CASGSDRTEPQHF	TGTGCCAGTGGATCGGACAGAACGGAGCCCCAGCATTTT
TRBV2	-	TRBJ1-5	-	CASRQSNQPQHF	TGTGCCAGCAGACAGAGCAATCAGCCCCAGCATTTT
TRBV6-1	-	TRBJ2-7	-	CASSELRGISYEQYF	TGTGCCAGCAGTGAATTACGGGGGATATCCTACGAGCAGTACTTC
TRBV7-2	-	TRBJ2-7	-	CASSISRIGEQYF	TGTGCCAGCAGCATTAGCCGTATAGGCGAGCAGTACTTC
TRBV7-9	-	TRBJ1-1	-	CASSLGAFGAFF	TGTGCCAGCAGCTTAGGGGCTTTTGGGGCTTTCTTT
TRBV9	-	TRBJ1-5	-	CASSSHGDNQPQHF	TGTGCCAGCAGCTCACATGGGGACAATCAGCCCCAGCATTTT
TRBV11-2	-	TRBJ1-1	-	CASSFFKEGTEAFF	TGTGCCAGCAGCTTTTTTAAGGAGGGCACTGAAGCTTTCTTT
TRBV4-1	-	TRBJ1-2	-	CASSQDQWRGLGYTF	TGCGCCAGCAGCCAAGACCAGTGGAGGGGACTGGGCTACACCTTC
TRBV7-9	-	TRBJ2-7	-	CASSYHGPTYEQYF	TGTGCCAGCAGTTATCATGGACCTACCTACGAGCAGTACTTC
TRBV29-1	few	TRBJ2-7	TRBD1	CSVATGTNYEQYF	TGCAGCGTGGCGACAGGGACCAACTACGAGCAGTACTTC
TRBV5-1	-	TRBJ2-7	TRBD1	CASNFGTGGVEQYF	TGCGCCAGCAATTTCGGGACAGGGGGCGTAGAGCAGTACTTC
TRBV27	-	TRBJ2-1	-	CASSSSQGGSYNEQFF	TGTGCCAGCAGTTCCTCACAGGGCGGGAGTTATAATGAGCAGTTCTTC
TRBV18	-	TRBJ1-1	-	CASSPRTQAHQGAFF	TGTGCCAGCTCACCCCGGACACAAGCTCATCAGGGAGCTTTCTTT
TRBV28	-	TRBJ1-2	TRBD1	CASTDPGQFAGYTF	TGTGCCAGCACCGATCCGGGACAGTTCGCTGGCTACACCTTC
TRBV9	-	TRBJ2-7	-	CASSMTESPYEQYF	TGTGCCAGCAGCATGACAGAATCACCCTACGAGCAGTACTTC
TRBV5-4	-	TRBJ1-1	-	CASSPPRGTNTEAFF	TGTGCCAGCAGCCCCCCCCGGGGGACGAACACTGAAGCTTTCTTT
TRBV5-1	-	TRBJ2-3	-	CASSGRSSSTDTQYF	TGCGCCAGCAGCGGCCGCAGCAGTAGCACAGATACGCAGTATTTT
TRBV5-1	-	TRBJ2-7	TRBD1	CASSPGQAPTYEQYF	TGCGCCAGCAGCCCGGGACAGGCACCGACCTACGAGCAGTACTTC
TRBV7-3	-	TRBJ2-6	-	CASSLSPGPSGANVLTF	TGTGCCAGCAGCTTATCTCCAGGACCCTCTGGGGCCAACGTCCTGACTTTC
TRBV7-9	-	TRBJ1-1	-	CASSVTGMNTEAFF	TGTGCCAGCAGCGTGACAGGAATGAACACTGAAGCTTTCTTT
TRBV5-1	-	TRBJ2-5	TRBD2	CASRREGLIRETQYF	TGCGCCAGCAGACGGGAGGGCCTCATACGAGAGACCCAGTACTTC
TRBV19	few	TRBJ2-7	-	CASSIGVSSTYEQYF	TGTGCCAGTAGTATAGGTGTCTCGAGTACCTACGAGCAGTACTTC
TRBV9	once	TRBJ2-7	-	CASSVSSTSYEQYF	TGTGCCAGCAGCGTAAGCTCGACTAGCTACGAGCAGTACTTC
TRBV5-6	-	TRBJ1-1	-	CASNLGPGGGTEAFF	TGTGCCAGCAACTTAGGGCCCGGTGGAGGCACTGAAGCTTTCTTT
TRBV2	-	TRBJ2-1	TRBD2	CASSDVLLAGVYNEQFF	TGTGCCAGCAGTGATGTACTACTAGCGGGGGTCTACAATGAGCAGTTCTTC
TRBV30	-	TRBJ1-1	-	CAWSATRAFF	TGTGCCTGGAGTGCCACCCGAGCTTTCTTT
TRBV30	-	TRBJ1-2	-	CAWSVDGGVNYGYTF	TGTGCCTGGAGTGTAGATGGAGGGGTTAACTATGGCTACACCTTC
TRBV29-1	-	TRBJ2-5	TRBD1	CSVDLDRGPETQYF	TGCAGCGTTGACTTGGACAGGGGGCCAGAGACCCAGTACTTC
TRBV9	few	TRBJ1-2	TRBD1	CASSLQDRNYGYTF	TGTGCCAGCAGCCTCCAGGACAGGAACTATGGCTACACCTTC
TRBV4-1	-	TRBJ2-7	TRBD2	CASSLLPGLAVTLVRYEQYF	TGCGCCAGCAGCCTCCTACCGGGACTAGCGGTTACGTTGGTTAGGTACGAGCAGTACTTC
TRBV11-3	-	TRBJ2-7	-	CASSLRHSYEQYF	TGTGCCAGCAGCTTAAGGCACTCCTACGAGCAGTACTTC
TRBV28	once	TRBJ1-6	TRBD1	CASSIPGQGPPLHF	TGTGCCAGCAGTATTCCGGGACAGGGGCCACCCCTCCACTTT
TRBV7-3	few	TRBJ1-1	-	CASSSTPTDTEAFF	TGTGCCAGCAGCTCGACCCCTACGGACACTGAAGCTTTCTTT
TRBV28	-	TRBJ2-5	TRBD1	CASSSGTGVFRETQYF	TGTGCCAGCAGTTCCGGGACAGGGGTCTTTAGAGAGACCCAGTACTTC
TRBV28	-	TRBJ2-7	-	CASSPRFGGGEPYEQYF	TGTGCCAGCAGTCCGAGGTTTGGAGGGGGCGAACCCTACGAGCAGTACTTC
TRBV19	few	TRBJ2-3	TRBD1	CASADRGDTQYF	TGTGCCAGTGCGGACAGGGGCGATACGCAGTATTTT
TRBV27	-	TRBJ1-2	-	CASSLRGVEANYGYTF	TGTGCCAGCAGTTTACGAGGGGTGGAAGCTAACTATGGCTACACCTTC
TRBV5-4	-	TRBJ2-5	-	CASSSKAQETQYF	TGTGCCAGCAGCTCCAAGGCCCAAGAGACCCAGTACTTC
TRBV4-1	-	TRBJ2-5	TRBD2	CASSHPGTSKTQYF	TGCGCCAGCAGCCACCCCGGGACTAGTAAGACCCAGTACTTC
TRBV7-2	-	TRBJ2-1	-	CASSLNYRNEQFF	TGTGCCAGCAGCTTAAACTATCGTAACGAGCAGTTCTTC
TRBV4-1	once	TRBJ2-1	-	CASSQGAGRTYNEQFF	TGCGCCAGCAGCCAAGGGGCGGGACGGACCTACAATGAGCAGTTCTTC